The rows below give T cell receptor beta chains drawn from one sample of a study of T cell responses to AZD1222 COVID-19 vaccine. Using immunoSEQ multiplex PCR, the repertoire was profiled, and TCRdb retains in-frame clones only, with some absent. The data hold about 190,000 clones, with over 80% observed a single time. The source material was peripheral blood, sampled on day 0 of MenACWY control vaccination. The source of these receptors is an adult in good health. Both conserved end residues are part of each CDR3. A D gene is named only where the DNA matches it firmly. Rows give clone size only sometimes, using once, few, many, or a class for an expanded clone.

TRBV7-3	TRBD2	TRBJ2-2	NA	CASSPGLAGANTGELFF	TGTGCCAGCAGCCCCGGACTAGCGGGAGCGAACACCGGGGAGCTGTTTTTT
TRBV10-3	NA	TRBJ1-2	NA	CAISESGGLGYTF	TGTGCCATCAGTGAGTCCGGGGGTTTGGGCTACACCTTC
TRBV5-4	TRBD1	TRBJ1-4	NA	CASSLGQENEKLFF	TGTGCCAGCAGCCTGGGACAGGAGAATGAAAAACTGTTTTTT
TRBV6-2/TRBV6-3	TRBD2	TRBJ2-1	NA	CASSYPTSGGGRQFF	TGTGCCAGCAGTTACCCGACTAGCGGGGGGGGACGGCAGTTCTTC
TRBV7-2	NA	TRBJ2-7	NA	CASSPGVGNYEQYF	TGTGCCAGCAGCCCGGGGGTGGGGAACTACGAGCAGTACTTC
TRBV9	TRBD2	TRBJ2-7	NA	CASSELAGSSYEQYF	TGTGCCAGCAGCGAACTAGCGGGCAGCTCCTACGAGCAGTACTTC
TRBV2	TRBD2	TRBJ2-1	few	CASSVGLAKQFF	TGTGCCAGCAGTGTGGGACTAGCTAAGCAGTTCTTC
TRBV9	NA	TRBJ1-3	NA	CASSVGQGIADSGNTIYF	TGTGCCAGCAGCGTAGGGCAGGGGATAGCTGACTCTGGAAACACCATATATTTT
TRBV11-3	NA	TRBJ2-1	once	CASSLGSGAEQFF	TGTGCCAGCAGCTTAGGGTCGGGTGCTGAGCAGTTCTTC
TRBV28	TRBD1	TRBJ1-2	NA	CASRTRDSNYGYTF	TGTGCCAGCAGGACACGGGACAGCAACTATGGCTACACCTTC
TRBV4-1	NA	TRBJ1-5	NA	CASSQVRDSNQPQHF	TGCGCCAGCAGCCAAGTACGGGATAGCAATCAGCCCCAGCATTTT
TRBV6-1	NA	TRBJ1-2	NA	CASSEDGRNYGYTF	TGTGCCAGCAGTGAAGATGGACGGAACTATGGCTACACCTTC
TRBV27	NA	TRBJ2-7	NA	CASWAGAGAPCF	TGTGCCAGCTGGGCAGGGGCGGGGGCACCCTGCTTC
TRBV9	NA	TRBJ1-1	NA	CASSHGGPVNTEAFF	TGTGCCAGCAGCCACGGAGGCCCCGTGAACACTGAAGCTTTCTTT
TRBV10-3	NA	TRBJ1-5	NA	CAISIGGGDQPQHF	TGTGCCATCAGCATCGGAGGTGGGGATCAGCCCCAGCATTTT
TRBV28	NA	TRBJ1-5	NA	CASSFGGPYSNQPQHF	TGTGCCAGCAGTTTTGGGGGACCCTATAGCAATCAGCCCCAGCATTTT